Following are 30 T cell receptor beta chains from one sample sequenced in a study of shared clonotypes between healthy human individuals. Naive-designated CD8 cells lacked CD45RO, were positively enriched for CCR7, and omitted terminally differentiated effector memory CD45RA+ cells. The repertoire was sequenced with immunoSEQ multiplex PCR; TCRdb's copy has only in-frame clones and lacks some. The data hold 760,000 or so clones, with about 96% observed a single time. Sequencing input: naive CD8+ T cells sorted from blood. These receptors all stem from a man in his thirties or forties in good health.

This clone has just one count. The chain carries TRBV5-1 and TRBJ2-7, with D hard to call. CDR3 size: 13 residues. Trimming shortened V by 3 bases and J by 1 base, and 8 bases separated the two germline ends. Germline CDR1 reads SGHRS; CDR2 reads YFSETQ. CDR3 in DNA: TGCGCCAGCAGCTGGCGCGGATCCTACGAGCAGTACTTC. Translation gives CASSWRGSYEQYF.

The count of this clone is one. This chain connects TRBV7-9 to TRBJ2-4; no clear D. This CDR3 contains 14 residues. Germline CDR1 reads SEHNR; CDR2 reads FQNEAQ (reference sequence). V was clipped by 2 bases and J by 0 bases, with 5 bases between them. The CDR3 here is CASSLPVAKNIQYF. The DNA of the CDR3 is TGTGCCAGCAGCTTACCGGTAGCCAAAAACATTCAGTACTTC.

The J gene is TRBJ2-7, the V gene TRBV15, with D perhaps given as TRBD1 or TRBD2 (5 bases each). This CDR3 is 16 amino acids long. Germline V CDR1 and CDR2: LNHNV, YYDKDF (reference sequence). Deletions cut 0 bases from V and 0 bases from J, with 12 bases between. The CDR3 DNA is TGTGCCACCAGCAGAGATCGGGACGAGTACTCCTACGAGCAGTACTTC. Translating it yields CATSRDRDEYSYEQYF.

This chain uses TRBV7-9 with TRBJ2-7; D call uncertain. The germline CDR1 and CDR2 sequences are SEHNR and FQNEAQ (reference sequence). CDR3 length: 13 amino acids. The V end was cut by 4 bases, the J end by 2 bases, with 9 bases between. The CDR3 is CASSYRPAYEQYF. Here the CDR3 DNA reads TGTGCCAGCAGCTACCGGCCGGCCTACGAGCAGTACTTC.

V usage is TRBV7-8 and J usage is TRBJ2-1, with 8 bases that match TRBD1. The length of the CDR3 is 20 residues. V gave up 0 bases and J gave up 0 bases; unmatched junction bases: 13. Germline CDR1 reads SGHVS; CDR2 reads FQNEAQ. Here the CDR3 reads CASSLAHWAGGWGSYNEQFF. The DNA of the CDR3 is TGTGCCAGCAGCTTAGCGCATTGGGCAGGGGGCTGGGGCTCCTACAATGAGCAGTTCTTC.

The V call is TRBV6-1, the J call TRBJ2-7; D unclear. Trimming pared 2 bases from V and 3 bases from J, leaving 17 bases between. The germline gives CDR1 MNHNS, CDR2 SASEGT. The CDR3 runs 16 residues. Here the CDR3 DNA reads TGTGCCAGCAGTGAACCGGCCGGGCTTCCGTACTACGAGCAGTACTTC. Translating gives CASSEPAGLPYYEQYF.

This CDR3 reads CASSFIGDTEAFF. The CDR3 DNA reads as TGTGCCAGCAGTTTTATAGGGGACACTGAAGCTTTCTTT. The V and J genes are TRBV25-1 and TRBJ1-1; D may be TRBD1 (5 bases). Germline CDR1 is MGHDK and CDR2 is SYGVNS. V was shortened by 5 bases and J by 3 bases, with 10 bases between the two germline ends. There are 13 residues in the CDR3.

CDR3 bases: TGTGCCAGCAGCTTGGTCAACACCGGGGAGCTGTTTTTT. Protein sequence: CASSLVNTGELFF. This chain links TRBV5-6 with TRBJ2-2, with unresolved D. The CDR3 has 13 residues. Trimming stripped 0 bases from V and 2 bases from J, with 2 bases between. Germline CDR1 is SGHDT and CDR2 is YYEEEE. Together with reference TRBV5-6 and TRBJ2-2, the CDR3 gives the full variable domain: DAGVTQSPTHLIKTRGQQVTLRCSPKSGHDTVSWYQQALGQGPQFIFQYYEEEERQRGNFPDRFSGHQFPNYSSELNVNALLLGDSALYLCASSLVNTGELFFGEGSRLTVL.

The count of this clone is one. The chain recombines TRBV28 with TRBJ2-1; tentatively, D is TRBD1 (5 bases). The germline V gene encodes CDR1 MDHEN and CDR2 SYDVKM. Trimming shortened V by 2 bases and J by 1 base, and 6 bases separated the two germline ends. This CDR3 has 14 residues. Written as DNA, the CDR3 is TGTGCCAGCAGTTTAACAGGATCCTACAATGAGCAGTTCTTC. Its translation: CASSLTGSYNEQFF.

The chain is built from TRBV6-6 and TRBJ1-2; 8 positions match TRBD1. Germline loops: CDR1 MNHNY, CDR2 SVGAGI (reference sequence). This CDR3 has 14 amino acids. Unmatched junction bases numbered 10, after V lost 7 bases and J lost 6 bases. CDR3 amino acids: CASNTGTGFNGYTF. In DNA, the CDR3 is TGTGCCAGCAACACCGGGACAGGCTTTAATGGCTACACCTTC.

The chain combines TRBV5-4 with TRBJ2-1; TRBD2 matches 8 bases. The CDR3 has 15 amino acids. After removal of 4 bases from V and 7 bases from J, the junction contained 10 bases not matched to a gene. CDR1 SGHNT and CDR2 YYREEE come from the germline V gene (reference sequence). CDR3 amino acids: CASSTAGVSLNEQFF. The DNA of the CDR3 is TGTGCCAGCAGCACAGCGGGAGTTTCGTTGAATGAGCAGTTCTTC.

This sequence joins TRBV4-1 and TRBJ2-1; 11 nucleotides match TRBD2. The V and J ends lost 0 bases and 6 bases, in that order; junction bases with no gene match: 13. The CDR3 runs 19 residues. The germline CDR1 and CDR2 sequences are MGHRA and YSYEKL. CDR3 residues: CASSQESLAGAKVRNEQFF. Here the CDR3 DNA reads TGCGCCAGCAGCCAAGAATCACTAGCGGGAGCTAAAGTGCGCAATGAGCAGTTCTTC.

The chain couples TRBV29-1 to TRBJ2-1, with 7 bases aligning to TRBD2. CDR1 is SQVTM, CDR2 ANQGSEA, per germline. V trimming: 7 bases; J trimming: 5 bases; junction bases outside the gene matches: 2. The CDR3 covers 11 residues. CDR3 coding DNA: TGCAGCGCCCTAGCGGACAATGAGCAGTTCTTC. It is translated as CSALADNEQFF.

The rearrangement joins TRBV30 to TRBJ1-1; D may be TRBD1 (6 bases). The germline CDR1 and CDR2 sequences are GTSNPN and SVGIG (reference sequence). The CDR3 covers 15 residues. Trimming took 0 bases from V and 1 from J, leaving 12 bases between them. The CDR3 reads CAWSVEGVGNTEAFF. The CDR3 DNA reads TGTGCCTGGAGTGTAGAGGGGGTGGGGAACACTGAAGCTTTCTTT.

V is TRBV2 and J is TRBJ2-1; 11 bases align to TRBD2. The length of the CDR3 is 17 residues. CDR1 and CDR2 (germline): SNHLY, FYNNEI. The junction had 5 bases not matched to a gene; V was cut back by 3 bases and J by 1 base. Written as DNA, the CDR3 is TGTGCCAGCAGTGACCCGGGACTAGCGGAATCCTACAATGAGCAGTTCTTC. It translates to CASSDPGLAESYNEQFF. The full variable domain, rest sourced from reference TRBV2 and TRBJ2-1, is EPEVTQTPSHQVTQMGQEVILRCVPISNHLYFYWYRQILGQKVEFLVSFYNNEISEKSEIFDDQFSVERPDGSNFTLKIRSTKLEDSAMYFCASSDPGLAESYNEQFFGPGTRLTVL.

The V and J genes are TRBV5-1 and TRBJ1-5, with no clear D. Trimming stripped 4 bases from V and 2 bases from J, with 10 bases between. Germline loops: CDR1 SGHRS, CDR2 YFSETQ. The CDR3 runs to 14 residues. For the CDR3, the DNA is TGCGCCAGCAGCCAGAGTGGGGGCAATCAGCCCCAGCATTTT. Its translation: CASSQSGGNQPQHF.

The chain's CDR3 is CASSAGTPRTQFF. CDR3 sequence (DNA): TGTGCCAGCAGTGCGGGGACGCCACGGACGCAGTTCTTC. The chain has TRBV6-4 and TRBJ2-1, with D possibly called TRBD1 or TRBD2 (5 bases each). V was pared by 4 bases and J by 12 bases, with 16 bases between. The germline gives CDR1 MRHNA, CDR2 SNTAGT. The CDR3 has 13 residues.

The chain couples TRBV15 to TRBJ2-3; perhaps TRBD2 as D (5 bases). The V end lost 5 bases, the J end lost 2 bases, and 8 bases lay between the germline ends. This CDR3 has 13 residues. Germline CDR1 reads LNHNV; CDR2 reads YYDKDF (reference sequence). CDR3 sequence reads: CATSGGFTDTQYF. CDR3 nucleotide sequence: TGTGCCACCAGCGGAGGATTCACAGATACGCAGTATTTT.

The J gene is TRBJ2-1, the V gene TRBV6-5; D uncertain. The CDR3 loop spans 13 amino acids. Germline lookup yields CDR1 MNHEY and CDR2 SVGAGI. V was shortened by 5 bases and J by 8 bases, with 13 bases between the two germline ends. Here the CDR3 reads CASSPVIDYEQFF. The DNA for the CDR3 is TGTGCCAGCAGTCCCGTGATTGACTATGAGCAGTTCTTC.

This clone was seen a single time. The gene calls are TRBV7-6 and TRBJ2-3, with TRBD2 matching over 8 bases. The CDR3 is 18 amino acids. From germline, CDR1 is SGHVS and CDR2 FNYEAQ. The V and J ends lost 0 bases and 5 bases, in that order; junction bases with no gene match: 13. CDR3 sequence reads: CASSLALSLAGWGDTQYF. The CDR3 DNA is TGTGCCAGCAGCTTAGCCCTGTCCTTAGCGGGGTGGGGAGATACGCAGTATTTT.

The chain uses TRBV7-8 and TRBJ1-5; 8 positions agree with TRBD1. CDR3 length: 15 amino acids. Trimming at V came to 1 base and at J to 8 bases, leaving 7 bases not matched to a gene. CDR1 SGHVS and CDR2 FQNEAQ come from the germline V gene. The CDR3 region is CASSLGTGRMEPQHF. The CDR3 nucleotides read TGTGCCAGCAGCTTAGGGACAGGGCGTATGGAGCCCCAGCATTTT.

The chain carries TRBV5-8 and TRBJ2-5; 7 bases agree with TRBD1. CDR1 is SGHTS, CDR2 YDEGEE, per germline. This CDR3 is 18 amino acids long. The J segment lost 5 bases and the V segment lost 4 bases, leaving 20 bases of the junction unmatched. The CDR3 loop is CASSPRSSQTGNLETQYF. The CDR3, as DNA: TGTGCCAGCAGCCCTAGATCATCCCAGACAGGGAATTTGGAGACCCAGTACTTC.

V is TRBV27 and J is TRBJ2-7; 7 bases are a match to TRBD2. The germline V gene encodes CDR1 MNHEY and CDR2 SMNVEV (reference sequence). The V segment lost 4 bases and the J segment 0 bases; nucleotides outside the gene matches: 6. CDR3 length: 15 residues. Written as DNA, the CDR3 is TGTGCCAGCAGTTACAGGCTAGCGGCCTCCTACGAGCAGTACTTC. Translating gives CASSYRLAASYEQYF.

As for this clone: A much larger clone differs by one base, so this may be a read error. The same CDR3 also results from other DNA sequences found in this sample. This sequence joins TRBV7-9 and TRBJ2-7; maybe TRBD1 (6 bases). Looked up from germline, CDR1 is SEHNR and CDR2 is FQNEAQ (reference sequence). The CDR3 contains 12 residues. V was pared by 5 bases and J by 3 bases, with 8 bases between. The CDR3 protein is CASSTDSYEQYF. As DNA, the CDR3 is TGTGCCAGCAGCACGGACAGCTACGAGCAGTACTTC.

This clone appeared a single time. The chain links TRBV7-9 to TRBJ1-2; TRBD1 matches 9 bases. This CDR3 is 15 amino acids long. V gave up 5 bases and J gave up 3 bases; unmatched junction bases: 7. CDR1 and CDR2 (germline): SEHNR, FQNEAQ (reference sequence). CDR3 sequence reads: CASSLLRDRDYGYTF. The CDR3, as DNA: TGTGCCAGCAGCCTCCTACGGGACAGGGACTATGGCTACACCTTC.

V usage is TRBV4-3 and J usage is TRBJ2-3; TRBD1 or TRBD2 may be the D gene (5 bases each). Deletions cut 0 bases from V and 4 bases from J, with 11 bases between. This CDR3 spans 15 amino acids. The germline V gene encodes CDR1 LGHNA and CDR2 YSLEER. Here the CDR3 reads CASSQEPGLADTQYF. The CDR3 DNA reads as TGCGCCAGCAGCCAAGAGCCGGGGCTGGCAGATACGCAGTATTTT.

The chain joins TRBV10-1 to TRBJ2-1; 7 nucleotides match TRBD1. V dropped 6 bases and J dropped 5; count of bases not matched to a gene: 10. This CDR3 has 15 amino acids. The germline V gene encodes CDR1 WNHNN and CDR2 SYGVQD (reference sequence). CDR3 nucleotides: TGCGCCAGCAGCGGGACAGCTCGTCCGAACAATGAGCAGTTCTTC. Protein sequence: CASSGTARPNNEQFF.

J is TRBJ2-7 and V is TRBV2; D perhaps matches TRBD2 (5 bases). Trimming took off 0 bases at V and 6 bases at J, with 18 bases between the two ends. Germline V gene lookup returns CDR1 SNHLY and CDR2 FYNNEI. The CDR3 sequence is 16 residues long. CDR3 in amino acids: CASSEAGGRGGFEQYF. The CDR3 bases are TGTGCCAGCAGTGAAGCTGGCGGGCGCGGTGGTTTCGAGCAGTACTTC.

This chain uses TRBV2 with TRBJ2-2; D remains unclear. The CDR3 sequence is 14 residues long. Germline CDR1 reads SNHLY; CDR2 reads FYNNEI. Trimming took 3 bases from V and 3 from J, leaving 8 bases between them. CDR3 DNA: TGTGCCAGCAGTGACGACAATTACACCGGGGAGCTGTTTTTT. Residues: CASSDDNYTGELFF.

The chain recombines TRBV5-4 with TRBJ1-4; the match to TRBD1 covers 8 bases. This CDR3 is 14 amino acids long. Per the germline V gene, CDR1 is SGHNT and CDR2 is YYREEE (reference sequence). V shed 2 bases, J shed 12 bases, and the junction held 9 bases outside the gene matches. CDR3: CASSLQGGEEELFF. CDR3 bases: TGTGCCAGCAGCTTACAGGGGGGCGAGGAGGAACTGTTTTTT.